Reported below is one TCR beta chain. What it recognizes is unknown. This specimen comes from a study of cytomegalovirus exposure and HLA in healthy donors. General study points: Analyses of presence and absence presupposed an approximately uniform sequencing depth across donors. A later analysis reportedly found that, within productive TCRs, an Asian-associated ancestry cluster had fewer N-insertions than the mean observed across the 666 donors.

The CDR3 length is 11 residues. The germline V and J ends were trimmed by 6 bases and 5 bases, with 10 bases remaining between them. Germline V gene data show CDR1 as SQVTM and CDR2 as ANQGSEA. The PCR employed 60 Vbeta primers together with 13 Jbeta primers. Data came from immunoSEQ multiplex PCR; TCRdb stores just in-frame clones and leaves some out. In all, the sample yields roughly 40,000 clones. The source is a male donor in good health and CMV-seronegative. Sequenced material: PBMCs. The chain is built from TRBV29-1 and TRBJ1-2; possibly TRBD1 for D (5 bases). The DNA of the CDR3 is TGCAGCGTCGAGAAGGGGTATGGCTACACCTTC. Its protein is CSVEKGYGYTF.